This T cell receptor beta chain was recovered during a study of cytomegalovirus exposure and HLA in healthy donors. Whole-study findings and limits: CMV serostatus was the only recorded immune exposure for donors. Cytomegalovirus status, reportedly, was diagnosed with high specificity and sensitivity by the classifier.

The PCR ran on 60 Vbeta and 13 Jbeta primers. The method was immunoSEQ multiplex PCR; TCRdb's version includes in-frame clones alone and lacks a portion of them. The sample yields some 150,000 clones, roughly 80% seen once. Trimming removed 0 bases from V and 1 base from J, with 18 bases in between. Germline-derived CDR1 and CDR2 are SGHVS and FQNEAQ. The CDR3 consists of 18 residues. Notes on this clone: Its target is unknown.

The sample was PBMCs. This TCR derives from a man younger than 45 in good health and CMV-seropositive. The chain is built from TRBV7-8 and TRBJ2-5; D perhaps matches TRBD2 (6 bases). CDR3 sequence (DNA): TGTGCCAGCAGCTTAGCGCTCGGAGGGCCTTTTTCCCAAGAGACCCAGTACTTC. This codes for CASSLALGGPFSQETQYF.